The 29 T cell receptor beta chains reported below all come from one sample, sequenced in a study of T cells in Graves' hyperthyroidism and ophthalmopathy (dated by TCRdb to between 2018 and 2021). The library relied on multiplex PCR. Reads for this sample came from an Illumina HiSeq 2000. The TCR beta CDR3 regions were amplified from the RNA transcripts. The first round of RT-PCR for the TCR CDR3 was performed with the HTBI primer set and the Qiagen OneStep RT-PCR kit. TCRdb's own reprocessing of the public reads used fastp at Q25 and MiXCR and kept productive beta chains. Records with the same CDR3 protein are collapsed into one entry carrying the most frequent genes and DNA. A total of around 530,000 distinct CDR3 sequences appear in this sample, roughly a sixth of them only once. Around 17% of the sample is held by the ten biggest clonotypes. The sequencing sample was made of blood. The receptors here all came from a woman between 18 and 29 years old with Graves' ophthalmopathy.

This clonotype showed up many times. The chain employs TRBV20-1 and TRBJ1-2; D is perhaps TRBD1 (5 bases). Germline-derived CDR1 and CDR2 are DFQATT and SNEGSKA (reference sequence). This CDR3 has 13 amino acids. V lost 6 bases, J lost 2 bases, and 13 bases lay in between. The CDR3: CSAEPRDNYGYTF. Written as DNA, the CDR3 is TGCAGTGCAGAACCCCGGGACAACTATGGCTACACCTTC.

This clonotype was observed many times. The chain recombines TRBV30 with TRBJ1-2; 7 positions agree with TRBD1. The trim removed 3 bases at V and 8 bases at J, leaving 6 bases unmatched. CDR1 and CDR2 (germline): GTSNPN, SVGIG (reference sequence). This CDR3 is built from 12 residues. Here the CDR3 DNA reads TGTGCCTGGAGCATAGACAGGGCCGGCTACACCTTC. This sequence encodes CAWSIDRAGYTF.

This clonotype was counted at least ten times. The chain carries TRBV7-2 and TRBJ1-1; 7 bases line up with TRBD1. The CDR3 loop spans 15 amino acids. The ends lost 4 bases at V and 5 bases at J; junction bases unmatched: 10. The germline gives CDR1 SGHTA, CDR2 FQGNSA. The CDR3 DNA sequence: TGTGCCAGCAGCTCAGCCAAGGGGGCGCGGACTGAAGCTTTCTTT. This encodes CASSSAKGARTEAFF.

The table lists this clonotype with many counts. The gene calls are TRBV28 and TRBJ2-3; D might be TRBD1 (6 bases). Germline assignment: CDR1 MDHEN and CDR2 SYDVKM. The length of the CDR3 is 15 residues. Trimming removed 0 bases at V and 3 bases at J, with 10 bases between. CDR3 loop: CASSLWRGITDTQYF. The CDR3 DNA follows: TGTGCCAGCAGTTTATGGAGGGGGATTACAGATACGCAGTATTTT.

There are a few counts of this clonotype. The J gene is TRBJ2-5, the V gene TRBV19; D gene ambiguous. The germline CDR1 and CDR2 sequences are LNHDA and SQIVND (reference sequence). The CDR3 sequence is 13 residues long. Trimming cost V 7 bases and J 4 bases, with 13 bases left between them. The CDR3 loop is CASTAPPGETQYF. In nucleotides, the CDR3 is TGTGCCAGTACCGCCCCTCCGGGAGAGACCCAGTACTTC.

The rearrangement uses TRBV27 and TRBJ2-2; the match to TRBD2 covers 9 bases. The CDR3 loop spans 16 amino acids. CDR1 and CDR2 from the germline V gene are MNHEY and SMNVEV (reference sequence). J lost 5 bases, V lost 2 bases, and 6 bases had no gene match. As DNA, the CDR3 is TGTGCCAGCAGTTTACTGGGGCTAGCGGGGACCGGGGAGCTGTTTTTT. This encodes CASSLLGLAGTGELFF.

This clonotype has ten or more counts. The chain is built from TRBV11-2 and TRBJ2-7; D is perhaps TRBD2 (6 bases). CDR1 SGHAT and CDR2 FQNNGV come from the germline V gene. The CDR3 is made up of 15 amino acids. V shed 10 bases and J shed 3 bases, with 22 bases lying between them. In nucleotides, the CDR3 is TGTGCCACCTCCCTATGGGGGGAGGCCTACTACGAGCAGTACTTC. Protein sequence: CATSLWGEAYYEQYF.

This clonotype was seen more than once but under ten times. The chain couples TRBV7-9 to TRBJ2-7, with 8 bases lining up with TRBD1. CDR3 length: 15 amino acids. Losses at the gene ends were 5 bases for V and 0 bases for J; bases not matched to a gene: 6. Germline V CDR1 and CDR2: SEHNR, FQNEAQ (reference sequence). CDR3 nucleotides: TGTGCCAGCAGCCTGGGACAGGCCTACTCCTACGAGCAGTACTTC. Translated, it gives CASSLGQAYSYEQYF.

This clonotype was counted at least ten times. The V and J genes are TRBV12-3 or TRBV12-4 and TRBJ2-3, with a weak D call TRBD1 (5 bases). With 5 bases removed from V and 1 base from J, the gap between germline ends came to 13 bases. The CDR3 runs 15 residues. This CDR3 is CASSLLDIGTDTQYF. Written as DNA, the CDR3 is TGTGCCAGCAGTCTCTTGGACATTGGCACAGATACGCAGTATTTT.

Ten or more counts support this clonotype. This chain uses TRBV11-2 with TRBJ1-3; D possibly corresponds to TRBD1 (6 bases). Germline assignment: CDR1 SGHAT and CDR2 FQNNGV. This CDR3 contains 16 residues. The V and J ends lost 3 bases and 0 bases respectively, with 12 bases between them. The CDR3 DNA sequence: TGTGCCAGCAGCTTCCTGGACAGTCTCTCTGGAAACACCATATATTTT. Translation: CASSFLDSLSGNTIYF.

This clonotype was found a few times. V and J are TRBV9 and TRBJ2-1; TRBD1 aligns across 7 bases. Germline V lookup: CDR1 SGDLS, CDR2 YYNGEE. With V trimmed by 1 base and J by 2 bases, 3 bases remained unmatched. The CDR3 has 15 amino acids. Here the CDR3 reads CASSVPTGTYNEQFF. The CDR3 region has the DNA TGTGCCAGCAGCGTACCGACAGGGACCTACAATGAGCAGTTCTTC. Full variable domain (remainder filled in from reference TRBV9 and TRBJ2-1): DSGVTQTPKHLITATGQRVTLRCSPRSGDLSVYWYQQSLDQGLQFLIQYYNGEERAKGNILERFSAQQFPDLHSELNLSSLELGDSALYFCASSVPTGTYNEQFFGPGTRLTVL.

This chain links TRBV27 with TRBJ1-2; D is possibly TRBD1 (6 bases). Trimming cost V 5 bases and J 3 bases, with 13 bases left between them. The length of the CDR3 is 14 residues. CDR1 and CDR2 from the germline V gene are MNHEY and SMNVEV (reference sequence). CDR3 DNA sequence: TGTGCCAGCAGTCCCCGGACAGCCCACTATGGCTACACCTTC. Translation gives CASSPRTAHYGYTF.

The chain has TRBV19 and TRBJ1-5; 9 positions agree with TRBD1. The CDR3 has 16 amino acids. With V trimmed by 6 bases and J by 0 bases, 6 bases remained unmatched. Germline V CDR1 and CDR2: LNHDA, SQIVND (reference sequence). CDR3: CASSWGQGYSNQPQHF. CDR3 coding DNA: TGTGCCAGTAGCTGGGGACAGGGCTATAGCAATCAGCCCCAGCATTTT.

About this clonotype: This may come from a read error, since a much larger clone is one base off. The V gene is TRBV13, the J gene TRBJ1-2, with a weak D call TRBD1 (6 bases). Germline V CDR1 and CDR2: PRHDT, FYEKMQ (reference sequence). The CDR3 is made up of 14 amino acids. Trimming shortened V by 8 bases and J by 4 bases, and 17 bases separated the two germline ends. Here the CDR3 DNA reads TGTGCCAGCCCCTATTCCAGGGGAGGCTATGGCTACACCTTC. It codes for CASPYSRGGYGYTF.

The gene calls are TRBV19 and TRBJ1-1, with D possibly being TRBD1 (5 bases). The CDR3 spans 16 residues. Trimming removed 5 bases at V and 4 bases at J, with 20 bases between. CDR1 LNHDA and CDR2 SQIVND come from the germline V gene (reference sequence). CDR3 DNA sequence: TGTGCCAGTAGTCTCGCGCAGGGAGGGACCGGCACTGAAGCTTTCTTT. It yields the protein CASSLAQGGTGTEAFF.

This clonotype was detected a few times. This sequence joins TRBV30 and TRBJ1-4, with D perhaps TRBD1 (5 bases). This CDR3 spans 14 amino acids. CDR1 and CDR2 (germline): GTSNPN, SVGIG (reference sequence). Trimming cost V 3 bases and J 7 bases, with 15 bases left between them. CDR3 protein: CAWRGDSGSEKLFF. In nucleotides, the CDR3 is TGTGCCTGGAGGGGGGATTCCGGGAGTGAAAAACTGTTTTTT. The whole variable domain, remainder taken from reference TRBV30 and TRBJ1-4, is SQTIHQWPATLVQPVGSPLSLECTVEGTSNPNLYWYRQAAGRGLQLLFYSVGIGQISSEVPQNLSASRPQDRQFILSSKKLLLSDSGFYLCAWRGDSGSEKLFFGSGTQLSVL.

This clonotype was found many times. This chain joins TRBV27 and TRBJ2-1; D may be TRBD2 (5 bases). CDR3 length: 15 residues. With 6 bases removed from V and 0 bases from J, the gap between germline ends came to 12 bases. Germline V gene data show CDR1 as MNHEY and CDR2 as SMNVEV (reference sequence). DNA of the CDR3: TGTGCCAGCAGCTCTAAGGGAGTCTCCTACAATGAGCAGTTCTTC. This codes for CASSSKGVSYNEQFF.

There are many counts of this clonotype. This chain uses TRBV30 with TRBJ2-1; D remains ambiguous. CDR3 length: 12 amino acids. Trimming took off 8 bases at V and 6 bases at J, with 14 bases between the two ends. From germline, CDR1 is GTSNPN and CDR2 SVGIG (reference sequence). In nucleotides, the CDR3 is TGTGCCAGAGACGGAGATGCCAATGAGCAGTTCTTC. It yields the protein CARDGDANEQFF.

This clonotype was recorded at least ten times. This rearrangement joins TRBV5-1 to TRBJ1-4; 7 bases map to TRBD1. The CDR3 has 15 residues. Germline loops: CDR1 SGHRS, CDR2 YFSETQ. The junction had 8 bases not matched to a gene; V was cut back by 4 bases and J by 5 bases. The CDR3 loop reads CASSPDRPSNEKLFF. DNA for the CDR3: TGCGCCAGCAGCCCGGACAGGCCTTCAAATGAAAAACTGTTTTTT.

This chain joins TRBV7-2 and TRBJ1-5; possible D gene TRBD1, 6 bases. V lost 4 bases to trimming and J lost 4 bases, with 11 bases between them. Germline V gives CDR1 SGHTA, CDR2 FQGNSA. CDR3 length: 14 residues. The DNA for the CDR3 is TGTGCCAGCAGCTACGGGACAAAGAATCAGCCCCAGCATTTT. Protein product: CASSYGTKNQPQHF. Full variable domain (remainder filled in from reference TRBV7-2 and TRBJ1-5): GAGVSQSPSNKVTEKGKDVELRCDPISGHTALYWYRQSLGQGLEFLIYFQGNSAPDKSGLPSDRFSAERTGGSVSTLTIQRTQQEDSAVYLCASSYGTKNQPQHFGDGTRLSIL.

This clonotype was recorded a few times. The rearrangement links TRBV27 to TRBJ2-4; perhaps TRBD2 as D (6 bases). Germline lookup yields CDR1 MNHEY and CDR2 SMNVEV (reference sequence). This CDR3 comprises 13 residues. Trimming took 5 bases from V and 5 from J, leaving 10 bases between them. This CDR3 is CASSPGLENIQYF. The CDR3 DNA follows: TGTGCCAGCAGTCCGGGACTCGAAAACATTCAGTACTTC.

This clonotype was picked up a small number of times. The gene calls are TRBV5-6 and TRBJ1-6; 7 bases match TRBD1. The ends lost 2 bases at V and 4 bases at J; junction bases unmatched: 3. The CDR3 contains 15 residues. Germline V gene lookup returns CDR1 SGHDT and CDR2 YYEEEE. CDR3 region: CASSFGTDYNSPLHF. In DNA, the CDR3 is TGTGCCAGCAGCTTCGGGACAGATTATAATTCACCCCTCCACTTT.

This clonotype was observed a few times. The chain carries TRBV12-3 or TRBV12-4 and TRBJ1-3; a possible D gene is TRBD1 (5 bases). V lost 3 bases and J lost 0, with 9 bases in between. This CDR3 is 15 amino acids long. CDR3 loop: CASSFDRISGNTIYF. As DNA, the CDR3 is TGTGCCAGCAGTTTCGACAGAATCTCTGGAAACACCATATATTTT.

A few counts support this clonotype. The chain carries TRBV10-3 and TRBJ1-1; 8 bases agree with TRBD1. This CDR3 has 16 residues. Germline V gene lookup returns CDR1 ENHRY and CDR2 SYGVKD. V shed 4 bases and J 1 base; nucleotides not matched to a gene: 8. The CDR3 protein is CAISAQAGGGNTEAFF. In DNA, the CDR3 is TGTGCCATCAGTGCACAGGCAGGGGGCGGGAACACTGAAGCTTTCTTT.

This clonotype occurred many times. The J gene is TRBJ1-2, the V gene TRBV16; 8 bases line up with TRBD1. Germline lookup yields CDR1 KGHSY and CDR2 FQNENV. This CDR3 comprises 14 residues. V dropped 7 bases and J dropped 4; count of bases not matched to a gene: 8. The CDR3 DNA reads TGTGCCAGCAACCACGGGGACAGGCTCTATGGCTACACCTTC. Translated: CASNHGDRLYGYTF.

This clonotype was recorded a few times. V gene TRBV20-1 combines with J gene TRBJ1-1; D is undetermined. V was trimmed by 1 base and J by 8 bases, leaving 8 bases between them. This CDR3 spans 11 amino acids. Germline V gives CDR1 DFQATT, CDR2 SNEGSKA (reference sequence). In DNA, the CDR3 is TGCAGTGCTAGAGTTGGCCGGGAAGCTTTCTTT. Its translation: CSARVGREAFF.

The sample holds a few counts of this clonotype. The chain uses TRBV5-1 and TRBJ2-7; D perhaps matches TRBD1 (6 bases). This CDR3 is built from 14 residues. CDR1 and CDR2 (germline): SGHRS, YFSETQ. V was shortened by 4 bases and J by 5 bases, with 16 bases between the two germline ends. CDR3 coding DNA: TGCGCCAGCAGCCTGGGGCAGGGGATGGACGAGCAGTACTTC. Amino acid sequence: CASSLGQGMDEQYF.

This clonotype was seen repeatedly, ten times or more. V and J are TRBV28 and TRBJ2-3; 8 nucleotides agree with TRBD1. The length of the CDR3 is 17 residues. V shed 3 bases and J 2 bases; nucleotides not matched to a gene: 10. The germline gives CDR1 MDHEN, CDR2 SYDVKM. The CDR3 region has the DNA TGTGCCAGCAGTTTGGTCTCAGGGGGCGCGGACACAGATACGCAGTATTTT. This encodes CASSLVSGGADTDTQYF.

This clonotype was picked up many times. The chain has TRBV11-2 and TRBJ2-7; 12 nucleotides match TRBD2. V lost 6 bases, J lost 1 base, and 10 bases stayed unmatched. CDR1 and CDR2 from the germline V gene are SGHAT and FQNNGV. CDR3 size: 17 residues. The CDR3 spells CASRPPSGGAGSYEQYF. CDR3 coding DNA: TGTGCCAGCAGGCCTCCTAGCGGGGGGGCTGGGTCCTACGAGCAGTACTTC.